Below, 6 T cell receptor beta chains from the same sample are listed, as sequenced in a study of blood T cells in healthy people across ages. Next came a second PCR, run for roughly 6 to 11 cycles, which used a sample-barcoded 5' primer along with a J-beta primer mix. Each CDR3 protein gets one entry after TCRdb re-called the 5' RACE reads with MiXCR. This sample has roughly 1.5 million distinct CDR3 sequences; roughly 43% occur once, and the top ten carry about 4%. Sequenced sample: blood. The source of these receptors is a woman under 30 in good health.

This sequence joins TRBV6-2 or TRBV6-3 and TRBJ2-7; 9 nucleotides line up with TRBD2. Germline CDR1 MNHEY, CDR2 SVGEGT. This CDR3 region has 16 residues. Unmatched junction bases numbered 5, after V lost 0 bases and J lost 2 bases. CDR3 residues: CASSYSKLAGTYEQYF. The CDR3 DNA sequence: TGTGCCAGCAGTTACTCGAAACTAGCGGGTACCTACGAGCAGTACTTC.

The chain employs TRBV20-1 and TRBJ2-7; tentative D call: TRBD1 (5 bases). Germline-derived CDR1 and CDR2 are DFQATT and SNEGSKA (reference sequence). Deletions cut 3 bases from V and 4 bases from J, with 7 bases between. This CDR3 spans 11 amino acids. Here the CDR3 reads CSASRVYEQYF. The CDR3 DNA sequence: TGCAGTGCTAGCAGGGTTTACGAGCAGTACTTC.

There are a few counts of this clonotype. This sequence joins TRBV10-3 and TRBJ1-5; D gene ambiguous. V lost 0 bases to trimming and J lost 7 bases, with 4 bases between them. The CDR3 sequence is 12 residues long. CDR1 and CDR2 (germline): ENHRY, SYGVKD. CDR3 sequence: CAISESDQPQHF. CDR3 sequence (DNA): TGTGCCATCAGTGAGTCGGACCAGCCCCAGCATTTT.

This clonotype appeared a few times. The rearrangement uses TRBV12-3 or TRBV12-4 and TRBJ2-7; 11 bases fit TRBD1. The V and J ends lost 2 bases and 5 bases, in that order; junction bases with no gene match: 8. CDR3 size: 16 residues. The CDR3 is CASSLRTGGDDNEQYF. The CDR3 nucleotides read TGTGCCAGCAGTTTAAGGACAGGGGGCGATGACAACGAGCAGTACTTC.

V is TRBV4-1 and J is TRBJ1-6; D remains ambiguous. CDR1 and CDR2 from the germline V gene are MGHRA and YSYEKL. Trimming took off 1 base at V and 14 bases at J, with 21 bases between the two ends. The CDR3 runs to 16 residues. The CDR3 bases are TGCGCCAGCAGCCAAGTAGGTCGTCTAACCTCTCAGGCCCTCCACTTT. Protein: CASSQVGRLTSQALHF.

This clonotype came up a few times. CDR3: CSARDPSSGADTQYF. The DNA of the CDR3 is TGCAGTGCTAGAGATCCGTCTAGCGGAGCAGATACGCAGTATTTT. The chain carries TRBV20-1 and TRBJ2-3; 7 bases are a match to TRBD2. V shed 0 bases and J 4 bases; nucleotides not matched to a gene: 7. From germline, CDR1 is DFQATT and CDR2 SNEGSKA (reference sequence). The CDR3 runs 15 residues.